Below, one T cell receptor beta chain is given with its context. Its cognate antigen is unknown. This record belongs to a study of OX40 agonist ivuxolimab in advanced cancers. Findings of the study overall: Individuals who were partial responders at 0.1-3.0 mg/kg had clonal expansion that ranked among the lowest. Blood T cells, both CD4+ and CD8+, expanded clonally by week 6 at 0.1 to 3.0 mg/kg. Averaged across samples, CD8+ T cells carried more expanded clones than CD4+ did.

Repertoires were generated with immunoSEQ multiplex PCR, while TCRdb's copy carries only in-frame clones and drops some. This table has about 61,000 clones, 86% appearing once. Sequencing used CD4+ or CD8+ T cells sorted from blood, obtained in a trial of the OX40 agonist ivuxolimab. The clonotype was recovered from an adult with an advanced solid tumor such as melanoma, head and neck, liver or kidney cancer.

This CDR3 is CASSDGRVFGYTF. The DNA for the CDR3 is TGTGCCAGCAGCGACGGACGGGTGTTTGGCTACACCTTC. V usage is TRBV7-2 and J usage is TRBJ1-2, with D uncertain. Germline values: CDR1 SGHTA, CDR2 FQGNSA. This CDR3 comprises 13 residues. V gave up 5 bases and J gave up 7 bases, with 14 bases separating them.